This TCR beta chain was documented in a study of T cell responses to AZD1222 COVID-19 vaccine. Trimming cost V 3 bases and J 6 bases, with 8 bases left between them. From germline, CDR1 is MDHEN and CDR2 SYDVKM. The CDR3 length is 12 residues. This clone was detected a few times. Produced via immunoSEQ multiplex PCR; TCRdb's table is partial and in-frame only. The data contain 80,000 to 95,000 clones, approximately 82% of them singletons. The chain carries TRBV28 and TRBJ1-2, with D tentatively TRBD1 (5 bases). The sample consisted of peripheral blood, taken on day 0 of AZD1222 vaccination. The receptor was derived from an adult in good health. CDR3 sequence: CASSFKGHGYTF. CDR3 DNA: TGTGCCAGCAGTTTTAAGGGGCATGGCTACACCTTC.